Below are 26 T cell receptor beta chains sequenced from a single sample in a study of T cell responses to AZD1222 COVID-19 vaccine. The method was immunoSEQ multiplex PCR; TCRdb's version includes in-frame clones alone and lacks a portion of them. The table lists about 150,000 clones, around nine tenths of them singletons. This specimen was peripheral blood, taken on day 0 of AZD1222 vaccination. The receptors originated from an adult in good health.

V gene TRBV27 combines with J gene TRBJ1-6, with TRBD1 as a possible D gene (6 bases). Germline assignment: CDR1 MNHEY and CDR2 SMNVEV (reference sequence). Trimming cost V 2 bases and J 0 bases, with 14 bases left between them. CDR3 length: 18 residues. The CDR3 nucleotides read TGTGCCAGCAGTTTAGGGACATGGGAGGGCTCCTATAATTCACCCCTCCACTTT. This sequence encodes CASSLGTWEGSYNSPLHF.

The chain joins TRBV5-1 to TRBJ2-1, with TRBD1 matching over 8 bases. This CDR3 comprises 15 residues. Germline-derived CDR1 and CDR2 are SGHRS and YFSETQ. V lost 4 bases, J lost 9 bases, and 12 bases stayed unmatched. CDR3 nucleotides: TGCGCCAGCAGCCCTGGGACAGGTCCTTCCGGTGAGCAGTTCTTC. Translation: CASSPGTGPSGEQFF.

J is TRBJ2-1 and V is TRBV6-2 or TRBV6-3; 14 bases line up with TRBD2. V dropped 4 bases and J dropped 11; count of bases not matched to a gene: 13. Germline loops: CDR1 MNHEY, CDR2 SVGEGT. This CDR3 contains 17 residues. In DNA, the CDR3 is TGTGCCAGCAGTTCGGGACTAGCGGGAGACGATTTGGAGAAGCAGTTCTTC. Its translation is CASSSGLAGDDLEKQFF.

The J gene is TRBJ2-2, the V gene TRBV19; D ambiguous. The CDR3 sequence is 14 residues long. Germline CDR1 reads LNHDA; CDR2 reads SQIVND (reference sequence). The V gene lost 5 bases and the J gene lost 5 bases, with 12 bases spanning the gap. This CDR3 reads CASSADPRTGELFF. As DNA, the CDR3 is TGTGCCAGTAGTGCCGACCCCAGGACCGGGGAGCTGTTTTTT.

The chain combines TRBV27 with TRBJ1-6; a possible D gene is TRBD1 (6 bases). In germline, CDR1 is MNHEY, CDR2 SMNVEV (reference sequence). V was pared by 5 bases and J by 6 bases, with 11 bases between. This CDR3 spans 14 amino acids. This CDR3 is CASSPTGLNSPLHF. The CDR3 bases are TGTGCCAGCAGTCCGACAGGACTTAATTCACCCCTCCACTTT.

This chain uses TRBV25-1 with TRBJ1-3; possible D gene TRBD1, 6 bases. Trimming removed 5 bases from V and 0 bases from J, with 14 bases in between. This CDR3 spans 16 amino acids. Germline V lookup: CDR1 MGHDK, CDR2 SYGVNS. Here the CDR3 DNA reads TGTGCCAGCAGTCCACCGACAGGATACTCTGGAAACACCATATATTTT. Amino acids: CASSPPTGYSGNTIYF.

The chain couples TRBV24-1 to TRBJ2-3, with TRBD2 identical over 16 bases. Germline values: CDR1 KGHDR, CDR2 SFDVKD. V shed 7 bases, J shed 2 bases, and the junction held 11 bases outside the gene matches. CDR3 size: 19 residues. The CDR3 here is CATSGTSGRVHQITDTQYF. The CDR3 DNA reads as TGTGCCACCAGCGGGACTAGCGGGAGGGTCCATCAAATCACAGATACGCAGTATTTT.

This rearrangement joins TRBV4-3 to TRBJ2-1; 10 bases are shared with TRBD2. Trimming at V came to 0 bases and at J to 6 bases, leaving 8 bases not matched to a gene. CDR1 and CDR2 (germline): LGHNA, YSLEER. This CDR3 comprises 17 residues. This CDR3 reads CASSQEVSSGRINEQFF. The CDR3 DNA sequence: TGCGCCAGCAGCCAAGAAGTCTCTAGCGGGAGAATCAATGAGCAGTTCTTC.

V and J are TRBV7-9 and TRBJ2-1, with unresolved D. The V and J ends lost 1 base and 2 bases respectively, with 6 bases between them. CDR3 length: 14 amino acids. The germline gives CDR1 SEHNR, CDR2 FQNEAQ (reference sequence). The CDR3 here is CASSLVRTYNEQFF. For the CDR3, the DNA is TGTGCCAGCAGCTTAGTGAGGACCTACAATGAGCAGTTCTTC.

The chain employs TRBV6-1 and TRBJ2-3; the match to TRBD1 covers 8 bases. CDR3 length equals 15 residues. Germline CDR1 reads MNHNS; CDR2 reads SASEGT. The J segment lost 2 bases and the V segment lost 1 base, leaving 2 bases of the junction unmatched. CDR3 sequence: CASSEGTGFTDTQYF. As DNA, the CDR3 is TGTGCCAGCAGTGAAGGGACAGGGTTCACAGATACGCAGTATTTT.

This clone came up a few times. The chain is built from TRBV28 and TRBJ2-7, with D tentatively TRBD1 (6 bases). The CDR3 spans 13 residues. Between the trimmed V and J ends, which lost 7 bases and 3 bases, there was a span of 13 bases. CDR1 and CDR2 (germline): MDHEN, SYDVKM. The CDR3, as DNA: TGTGCCAGCAACCGGGACACGGTCTACGAGCAGTACTTC. It codes for CASNRDTVYEQYF. Based on the CDR3 plus reference TRBV28 and TRBJ2-7, the full variable domain is DVKVTQSSRYLVKRTGEKVFLECVQDMDHENMFWYRQDPGLGLRLIYFSYDVKMKEKGDIPEGYSVSREKKERFSLILESASTNQTSMYLCASNRDTVYEQYFGPGTRLTVT.

The chain recombines TRBV28 with TRBJ2-5, with D maybe TRBD1 (6 bases). The CDR3 has 15 amino acids. V lost 5 bases, J lost 2 bases, and 15 bases lay in between. Germline assignment: CDR1 MDHEN and CDR2 SYDVKM. CDR3 loop: CASSLWGRGQETQYF. The DNA of the CDR3 is TGTGCCAGCAGTCTCTGGGGCAGGGGACAAGAGACCCAGTACTTC.

This CDR3 is CASSLPLVSQNGYTF. DNA of the CDR3: TGTGCCAGCAGCCTACCTCTTGTCTCTCAGAATGGCTACACCTTC. The chain is built from TRBV6-2 or TRBV6-3 and TRBJ1-2; no definite D call. There are 15 residues in the CDR3. The germline gives CDR1 MNHEY, CDR2 SVGEGT. V dropped 6 bases and J dropped 6 bases, with 20 bases sitting between them.

CDR3 amino acids: CASSINGPGYTF. The CDR3 DNA sequence: TGTGCCAGTAGTATAAACGGGCCTGGCTACACCTTC. The chain uses TRBV19 and TRBJ1-2; D unclear. The V gene's germline CDR1 is LNHDA and CDR2 SQIVND (reference sequence). Trimming removed 2 bases at V and 7 bases at J, with 8 bases between. The CDR3 consists of 12 residues.

This chain uses TRBV5-4 with TRBJ2-6; 12 bases fit TRBD1. This CDR3 spans 17 amino acids. Losses at the gene ends were 4 bases for V and 3 bases for J; bases not matched to a gene: 5. Germline CDR1 SGHNT, CDR2 YYREEE (reference sequence). In DNA form, the CDR3 reads TGTGCCAGCAGCCCGGGACAGGGGGCGGATGGGGCCAACGTCCTGACTTTC. Translating gives CASSPGQGADGANVLTF. Full variable domain (outside the CDR3, taken from reference TRBV5-4 and TRBJ2-6): ETGVTQSPTHLIKTRGQQVTLRCSSQSGHNTVSWYQQALGQGPQFIFQYYREEENGRGNFPPRFSGLQFPNYSSELNVNALELDDSALYLCASSPGQGADGANVLTFGAGSRLTVL.

This clone was detected only a few times. This chain joins TRBV3-1 (or the pseudogene TRBV3-2) and TRBJ1-6; TRBD1 matches 8 bases. Unmatched junction bases numbered 7, after V lost 3 bases and J lost 9 bases. CDR1 and CDR2 from the germline V gene are LGHDT and YNNKEL (reference sequence). This CDR3 has 15 amino acids. The CDR3, as DNA: TGTGCCAGCAGCCATGCGGGACAGGAAACTTCACCCCTCCACTTT. Amino acids: CASSHAGQETSPLHF.

The CDR3 bases are TGTGCCAGCAGTTTAAGGTGGGCGGAGACCCAGTACTTC. The encoded protein is CASSLRWAETQYF. This chain joins TRBV12-3 or TRBV12-4 and TRBJ2-5; D ambiguous. V dropped 2 bases and J dropped 5 bases, with 9 bases sitting between them. The CDR3 has 13 residues.

The V call is TRBV4-1, the J call TRBJ1-5; no clear D gene. There are 13 residues in the CDR3. CDR1 and CDR2 (germline): MGHRA, YSYEKL. Trimming took 0 bases from V and 7 from J, leaving 7 bases between them. This CDR3 is CASSQDRRQPQHF. Here the CDR3 DNA reads TGCGCCAGCAGCCAAGATAGGAGACAGCCCCAGCATTTT.

The V gene is TRBV12-3 or TRBV12-4, the J gene TRBJ1-2; D remains ambiguous. Trimming shortened V by 3 bases and J by 10 bases, and 15 bases separated the two germline ends. The length of the CDR3 is 13 residues. Here the CDR3 reads CASSFPGAMLYTF. The DNA of the CDR3 is TGTGCCAGCAGTTTCCCGGGAGCGATGCTCTACACCTTC.

J is TRBJ2-1 and V is TRBV9; 13 nucleotides match TRBD2. The CDR3 is 15 residues long. Germline CDR1 and CDR2: SGDLS and YYNGEE. Trimming at V came to 4 bases and at J to 5 bases, leaving 3 bases not matched to a gene. The CDR3 spells CASSPGLAGNNEQFF. CDR3 nucleotide sequence: TGTGCCAGCAGCCCGGGACTAGCGGGGAACAATGAGCAGTTCTTC.

The chain couples TRBV4-1 to TRBJ2-2, with no clear D. There are 17 residues in the CDR3. V shed 3 bases and J shed 1 base, with 15 bases lying between them. Germline V gene data show CDR1 as MGHRA and CDR2 as YSYEKL. The CDR3: CASSHHLKSGNTGELFF. The CDR3 nucleotides are TGCGCCAGCAGCCATCACCTGAAGTCAGGGAACACCGGGGAGCTGTTTTTT.

The gene calls are TRBV7-2 and TRBJ2-1, with 11 bases aligning to TRBD2. Germline V gene sequence: CDR1 SGHTA, CDR2 FQGNSA. J was trimmed by 6 bases and V by 5 bases; bases with no gene match: 6. The CDR3 consists of 15 residues. CDR3 loop: CASSLTSGISNEQFF. The CDR3 DNA sequence: TGTGCCAGCAGCCTGACTAGCGGGATCTCCAATGAGCAGTTCTTC. The variable domain in full, completed from reference TRBV7-2 and TRBJ2-1, reads GAGVSQSPSNKVTEKGKDVELRCDPISGHTALYWYRQSLGQGLEFLIYFQGNSAPDKSGLPSDRFSAERTGGSVSTLTIQRTQQEDSAVYLCASSLTSGISNEQFFGPGTRLTVL.

The chain has TRBV28 and TRBJ1-4; 9 bases fit TRBD1. Germline values: CDR1 MDHEN, CDR2 SYDVKM. J lost 5 bases, V lost 4 bases, and 5 bases had no gene match. The CDR3 totals 15 residues. The CDR3 DNA reads TGTGCCAGCAGTTCCGCCGGGACAGGGAATGAAAAACTGTTTTTT. It codes for CASSSAGTGNEKLFF.

The rearrangement uses TRBV5-1 and TRBJ1-2; 7 bases align to TRBD1. The CDR3 sequence is 15 residues long. Germline V gene lookup returns CDR1 SGHRS and CDR2 YFSETQ. The ends lost 1 base at V and 6 bases at J; junction bases unmatched: 9. The CDR3, as DNA: TGCGCCAGCAGCTTGTATGGTACACAGGGGAATGGCTACACCTTC. This encodes CASSLYGTQGNGYTF.

V and J are TRBV7-2 and TRBJ2-7; D gene uncertain. The CDR3 has 14 residues. The germline V gene encodes CDR1 SGHTA and CDR2 FQGNSA. Trimming cost V 0 bases and J 2 bases, with 8 bases left between them. Written as DNA, the CDR3 is TGTGCCAGCAGCTTAGCCCAGCATGCCTACGAGCAGTACTTC. This encodes CASSLAQHAYEQYF.

The gene calls are TRBV3-1 (or the pseudogene TRBV3-2) and TRBJ2-7; D perhaps matches TRBD1 (6 bases). Germline CDR1 LGHDT, CDR2 YNNKEL (reference sequence). CDR3 length: 17 amino acids. Trimming stripped 0 bases from V and 1 base from J, with 16 bases between. CDR3 bases: TGTGCCAGCAGCCAAGATCTGGGGGCGGGTAGATCCTACGAGCAGTACTTC. It codes for CASSQDLGAGRSYEQYF.